One TCR beta chain is described in this entry. Antigen unknown. There were eight separate reactions per sample in which cDNA was made. TCRdb reprocessed the 5' RACE reads, keeping one entry per CDR3 protein, no DNA. The listing records approximately 400,000 distinct CDR3 sequences. Collection of an approximately 2.6 ml blood sample took place per donor. These data belong to a study of monozygotic twins with inflammatory bowel disease. Study results and caveats: Some repertoire variability may stem from patients' differing immunosuppressive treatments.

Germline values: CDR1 SQVTM, CDR2 ANQGSEA. This CDR3 spans 15 amino acids. The genes are TRBV29-1 and TRBJ2-6; there is no DNA to check the TCRdb D call of TRBD1. The receptor's source is a human donor with ulcerative colitis or Crohn's disease, or a healthy co-twin of an affected twin (not recorded which). The sequencing sample was made of blood. CDR3 region: CSVRTGGLGANVLTF.